This TCR beta chain was captured by sequencing in a study of cytomegalovirus exposure and HLA in healthy donors. CDR3 length equals 14 residues. Germline lookup yields CDR1 MDHEN and CDR2 SYDVKM. V gave up 7 bases and J gave up 4 bases; unmatched junction bases: 8. PCR primers comprised 60 Vbeta and 13 Jbeta primers. Clones were sequenced by immunoSEQ multiplex PCR, and TCRdb holds only the in-frame ones, with some missing. The table shows under 130,000 clones, with around 75% occurring only once. Comments on this clone: Its antigen remains unknown.

Study-wide findings and caveats: Certain sequence variants were highly shared and formed a cluster, and this cluster was likely a sequencing artifact. Most subjects' HLA-A and HLA-B alleles were reportedly predicted from TCR beta sequences. When a later analysis compared HLA-associated TCR beta chains with equally common others, the HLA-associated chains turned out to be more clonally expanded and to have lower generation probabilities. TCR beta V segments were, for the most part, productive about 87% or about 30% of the time in an earlier analysis.

V gene TRBV28 combines with J gene TRBJ1-2, with 8 bases fitting TRBD1. Sequencing input: PBMCs. This clonotype was sampled from a man aged 40-49 years in good health and CMV-seronegative. For the CDR3, the DNA is TGTGCCAGCAATTACCAGGGGGCGCTCTATGGCTACACCTTC. Protein product: CASNYQGALYGYTF.